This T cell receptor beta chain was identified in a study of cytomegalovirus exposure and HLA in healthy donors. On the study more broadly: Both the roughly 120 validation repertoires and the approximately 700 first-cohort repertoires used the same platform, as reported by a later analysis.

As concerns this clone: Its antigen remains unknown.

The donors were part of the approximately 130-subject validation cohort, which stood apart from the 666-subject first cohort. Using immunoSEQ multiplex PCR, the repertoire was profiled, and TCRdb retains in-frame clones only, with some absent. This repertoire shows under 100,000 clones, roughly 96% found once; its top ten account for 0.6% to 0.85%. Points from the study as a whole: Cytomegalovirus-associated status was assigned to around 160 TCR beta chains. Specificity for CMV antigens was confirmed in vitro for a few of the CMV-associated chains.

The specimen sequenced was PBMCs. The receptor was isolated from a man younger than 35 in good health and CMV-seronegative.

This CDR3 is CASSLGDRGRYPPYEQYF. Here the CDR3 DNA reads TGTGCCAGCAGCTTAGGGGACAGGGGGCGATATCCCCCCTACGAGCAGTACTTC. The genes are TRBV11-2 and TRBJ2-7; 12 nucleotides line up with TRBD1. The V gene's germline CDR1 is SGHAT and CDR2 FQNNGV. The CDR3 contains 18 residues. With V trimmed by 1 base and J by 2 bases, 9 bases remained unmatched.